One T cell receptor (beta chain) is described in this entry. cDNA came from about 0.5 to 1 ug RNA primed by random hexamers. By means of immunoSEQ multiplex PCR, TCR beta CDR3 spanning 54 Vbeta and 13 Jbeta underwent amplification. MiXCR, run by TCRdb on the immunoSEQ multiplex PCR reads, gives a single entry per CDR3 protein. The profile shows about 150,000 distinct CDR3 sequences, around 93% of them singletons. This entry is derived from a study of CD8 T cells in Susac syndrome. The authors carried out high-throughput sequencing of TCR beta. They applied it to CD8+ and CD4+ T cells obtained from blood. Negative isolation yielded the CD8+ and CD4+ T cells, while FACS enriched the TEMRA cells. Germline V CDR1 and CDR2: LGHDT, YNNKEL (reference sequence). V was trimmed by 4 bases and J by 8 bases, leaving 17 bases between them. This CDR3 has 14 residues.

The receptor was isolated from a human donor with multiple sclerosis. The source material was CD4+ T cells from PBMCs. This rearrangement joins TRBV3-1 to TRBJ1-2; the D is unclear. The CDR3 DNA is TGTGCCAGCAGCCTCGGAGAGGCTGGAGGCGGCTACACCTTC. This translates into CASSLGEAGGGYTF.